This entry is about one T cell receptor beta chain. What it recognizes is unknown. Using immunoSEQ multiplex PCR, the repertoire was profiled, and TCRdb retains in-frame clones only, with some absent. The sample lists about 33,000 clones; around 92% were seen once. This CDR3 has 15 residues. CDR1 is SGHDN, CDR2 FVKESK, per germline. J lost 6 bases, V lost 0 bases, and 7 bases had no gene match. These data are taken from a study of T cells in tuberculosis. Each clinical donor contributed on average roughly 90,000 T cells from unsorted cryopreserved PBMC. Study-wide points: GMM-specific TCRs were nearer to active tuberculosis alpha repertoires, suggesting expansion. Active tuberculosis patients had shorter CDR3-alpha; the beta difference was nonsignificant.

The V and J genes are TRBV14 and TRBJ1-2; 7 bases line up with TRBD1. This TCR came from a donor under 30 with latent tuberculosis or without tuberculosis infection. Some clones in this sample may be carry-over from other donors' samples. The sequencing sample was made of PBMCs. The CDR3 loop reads CASSQDRGGSNGYTF. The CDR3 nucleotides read TGTGCCAGCAGCCAAGATCGAGGGGGCAGTAATGGCTACACCTTC.